This T cell receptor (beta chain) was documented in a study of cytomegalovirus exposure and HLA in healthy donors. Broader study findings: HLA alleles showed associations with approximately 15,000 TCR beta sequences in a later analysis, at a 0.05 false discovery rate.

The CDR3 consists of 15 residues. After removal of 8 bases from V and 2 bases from J, the junction contained 8 bases not matched to a gene. Germline CDR1 is SNHLY and CDR2 is FYNNEI. Remarks on this clone: What it binds is unknown.

PCR was performed using 60 Vbeta and 13 Jbeta primers. The assay was immunoSEQ multiplex PCR, and TCRdb's table has in-frame clones only and misses some. The sample has about 160,000 clones, more than 80% seen once. Sequencing was carried out using PBMCs. The chain uses TRBV2 and TRBJ2-3, with 9 bases lining up with TRBD1. This TCR was sampled from a woman aged 30 to 39 in good health and CMV-seropositive. CDR3 residues: CASRRDRAYTDTQYF. CDR3 in DNA: TGTGCCAGCCGGCGGGACAGGGCATACACAGATACGCAGTATTTT.